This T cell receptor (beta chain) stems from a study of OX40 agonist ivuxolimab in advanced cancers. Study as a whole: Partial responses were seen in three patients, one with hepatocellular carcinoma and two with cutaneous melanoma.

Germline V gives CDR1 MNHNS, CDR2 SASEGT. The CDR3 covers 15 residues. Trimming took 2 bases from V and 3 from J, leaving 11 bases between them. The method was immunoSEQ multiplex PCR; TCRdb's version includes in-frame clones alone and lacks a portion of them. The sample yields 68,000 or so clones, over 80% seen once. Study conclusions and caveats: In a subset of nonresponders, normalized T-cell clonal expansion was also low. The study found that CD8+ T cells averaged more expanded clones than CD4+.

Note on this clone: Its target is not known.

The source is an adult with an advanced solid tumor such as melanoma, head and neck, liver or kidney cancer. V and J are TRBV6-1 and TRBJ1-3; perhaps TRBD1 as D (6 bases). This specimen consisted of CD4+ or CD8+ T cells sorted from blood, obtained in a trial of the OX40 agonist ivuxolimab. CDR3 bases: TGTGCCAGCAGTGAACGGGGGCTTAGTGGAAACACCATATATTTT. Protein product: CASSERGLSGNTIYF.